This T cell receptor (beta chain) was retrieved from a study of T cells in Graves' hyperthyroidism and ophthalmopathy. The study's findings and limits: Blood also contained most expanded thyroid clonotypes above 0.001. Ophthalmopathy prediction by the model preceded onset by a median about 6.3 months.

Amplified TCR beta CDR3 regions came from RNA transcripts. The TCR CDR3 was amplified in a first-round RT-PCR using the HTBI primer set. In TCRdb, the multiplex PCR reads were re-called with MiXCR into one record per CDR3 protein. The sample records under 400,000 distinct CDR3 sequences, roughly 18% being singletons. V lost 2 bases and J 0 bases, leaving 16 bases between the germline ends. CDR3 size: 16 residues. Germline V gene lookup returns CDR1 GTSNPN and CDR2 SVGIG (reference sequence). This clonotype was counted at least ten times. Its antigen is currently unknown. Sequenced sample: blood. This sequence joins TRBV30 and TRBJ1-1; unclear D gene. The origin of this receptor is a woman aged 40 to 50 with Graves' ophthalmopathy. The CDR3 is CAWSSTRNPLNTEAFF. DNA of the CDR3: TGTGCCTGGAGTTCCACCAGAAACCCATTGAACACTGAAGCTTTCTTT.